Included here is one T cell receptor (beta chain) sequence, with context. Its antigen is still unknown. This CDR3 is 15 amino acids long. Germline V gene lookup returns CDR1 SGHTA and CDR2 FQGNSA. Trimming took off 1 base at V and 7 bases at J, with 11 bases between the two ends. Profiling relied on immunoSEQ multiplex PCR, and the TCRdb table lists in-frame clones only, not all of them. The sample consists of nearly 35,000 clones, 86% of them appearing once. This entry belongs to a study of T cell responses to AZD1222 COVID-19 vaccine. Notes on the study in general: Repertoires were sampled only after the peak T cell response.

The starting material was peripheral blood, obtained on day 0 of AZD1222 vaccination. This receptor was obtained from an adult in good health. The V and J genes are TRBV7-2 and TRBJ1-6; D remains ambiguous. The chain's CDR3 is CASSLGAIKNSPLHF. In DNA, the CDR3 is TGTGCCAGCAGCTTAGGGGCCATCAAAAATTCACCCCTCCACTTT.